The clone carrying this TCR beta chain has a count of ten or more. Its antigen is currently unknown. After template switching added a universal primer site, the resulting cDNA carried unique molecular identifiers. TCRdb re-called the 5' RACE reads with MiXCR, one entry per CDR3 protein. In the table there are under 350,000 distinct CDR3 sequences, roughly 10% of which are singletons. The sample comes from a study of identical twins. The study's findings and limits: Sharing of beta out-of-frame sequences by twins showed a weaker excess. Carriage of fewer insertions was seen in abundant cord blood beta clonotypes, whereas memory repertoires showed none. Excess low generation probability was seen in twin-shared out-of-frame alpha sequences.

CDR1 and CDR2 (germline): SGHAT, FQNNGV. This CDR3 is 16 amino acids long. V was cut by 0 bases and J by 6 bases, with 17 bases left in between. This sample was also put to use in a study of yellow fever vaccine responses in identical twins.

V gene TRBV11-2 combines with J gene TRBJ1-2; D uncertain. The sequenced material came from CD8+ T cells sorted from blood. This clonotype was sampled from a woman aged 18-35 years in good health. CDR3 in amino acids: CASSLDRQLTFHGYTF. For the CDR3, the DNA is TGTGCCAGCAGCTTAGACCGGCAGTTGACTTTCCATGGCTACACCTTC.